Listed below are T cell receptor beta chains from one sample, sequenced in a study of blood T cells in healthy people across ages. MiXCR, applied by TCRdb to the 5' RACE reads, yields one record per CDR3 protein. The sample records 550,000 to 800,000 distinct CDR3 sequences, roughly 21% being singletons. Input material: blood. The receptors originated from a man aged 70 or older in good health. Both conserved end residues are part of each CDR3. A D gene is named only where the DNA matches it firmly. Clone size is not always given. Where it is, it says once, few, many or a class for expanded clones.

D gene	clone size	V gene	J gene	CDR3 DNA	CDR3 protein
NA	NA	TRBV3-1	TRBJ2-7	TGTGCCAGCAGCCGTGAGGCCAACGAGCAGTACTTC	CASSREANEQYF
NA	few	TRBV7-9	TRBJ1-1	TGTGCCAGCAGGCCCTCTGCCCATGAAGCTTTCTTT	CASRPSAHEAFF
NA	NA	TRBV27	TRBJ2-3	TGTGCCAGCAGTTTACAAGGGTACATGAGCACAGATACGCAGTATTTT	CASSLQGYMSTDTQYF
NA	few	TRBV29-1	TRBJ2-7	TGCAGCGTAGTACGGGGGACAGATTCCGGCGAGCAGTACTTC	CSVVRGTDSGEQYF
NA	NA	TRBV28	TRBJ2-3	TGTGCCAGCAGTCTCCCCAGTGGGGGGACAGCAGATACGCAGTATTTT	CASSLPSGGTADTQYF
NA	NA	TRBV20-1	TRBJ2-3	TGCAGTGCTAGAGACGACTCCAGGCCCACAGATACGCAGTATTTT	CSARDDSRPTDTQYF
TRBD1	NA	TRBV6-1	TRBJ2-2	TGTGCCAGCAGTTTTTTGACAGGGCCCACCGGGGAGCTGTTTTTT	CASSFLTGPTGELFF
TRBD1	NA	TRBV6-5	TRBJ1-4	TGTGCCAGCAGTTACAGGGACAGGGGAAGTGAAAAACTGTTTTTT	CASSYRDRGSEKLFF
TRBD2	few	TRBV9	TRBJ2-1	TGTGCCAGCAGCGTAGAGCTAGCGGGAGACAATGAGCAGTTCTTC	CASSVELAGDNEQFF
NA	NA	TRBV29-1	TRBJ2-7	TGCAGCGTTGAAGAGCCACAGGGCCATCGAGAGCAGTACTTC	CSVEEPQGHREQYF
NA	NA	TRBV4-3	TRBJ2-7	TGCGCCAGCAGCCGAGAGAGGGGTCGGGGGCAGTACTTC	CASSRERGRGQYF
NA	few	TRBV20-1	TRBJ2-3	TGCAGTGCGGAGGGGGGGCGCGGCACAGATACGCAGTATTTT	CSAEGGRGTDTQYF
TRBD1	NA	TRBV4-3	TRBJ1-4	TGCGCCAGCAGCCGATTTAATGGGCAGGGGGCTGAAAAACTGTTTTTT	CASSRFNGQGAEKLFF
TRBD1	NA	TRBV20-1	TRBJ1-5	TGCAGTTTTAGCCCAGGGGGAGGTCAGCCCCAGCATTTT	CSFSPGGGQPQHF
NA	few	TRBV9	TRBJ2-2	TGTGCCAGCAGCGTAGCTAAAGCGGCGAACACCGGGGAGCTGTTTTTT	CASSVAKAANTGELFF
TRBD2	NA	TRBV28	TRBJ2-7	TGTGCCAGTAGCGGGAGCCCTGCCTACGAGCAGTACTTC	CASSGSPAYEQYF
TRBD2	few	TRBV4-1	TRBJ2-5	TGCGCCAGCAGCCAAGATCTTGCTAGCGGAGAGACCCAGTACTTC	CASSQDLASGETQYF
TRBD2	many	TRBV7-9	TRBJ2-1	TGTGCCAGCAGGCCCGGGACTAGCGGTGTATACAATGAGCAGTTCTTC	CASRPGTSGVYNEQFF
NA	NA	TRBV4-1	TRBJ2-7	TGCGCCAGCAGCCAGAGTCCGAAATGGGACACCACCTACGAGCAGTACTTC	CASSQSPKWDTTYEQYF
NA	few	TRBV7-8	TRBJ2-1	TGTGCCAGCAGCTTAAAGGGGTTTTGGGAGTGGTCTTCGAATGAGCAGTTCTTC	CASSLKGFWEWSSNEQFF
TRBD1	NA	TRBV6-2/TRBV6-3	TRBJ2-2	TGTGCCAGCAGCTTGGGACAGGAGATCACCGGGGAGCTGTTTTTT	CASSLGQEITGELFF
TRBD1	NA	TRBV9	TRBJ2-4	TGTGCCGGGGATCTCAGGGGGACAGGGCTCCTGAAAGGCAAAAACATTCAGTACTTC	CAGDLRGTGLLKGKNIQYF
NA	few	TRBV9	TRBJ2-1	TGTGCCAGCAGCGCCTCGGGGTATGAGCAGTTCTTC	CASSASGYEQFF